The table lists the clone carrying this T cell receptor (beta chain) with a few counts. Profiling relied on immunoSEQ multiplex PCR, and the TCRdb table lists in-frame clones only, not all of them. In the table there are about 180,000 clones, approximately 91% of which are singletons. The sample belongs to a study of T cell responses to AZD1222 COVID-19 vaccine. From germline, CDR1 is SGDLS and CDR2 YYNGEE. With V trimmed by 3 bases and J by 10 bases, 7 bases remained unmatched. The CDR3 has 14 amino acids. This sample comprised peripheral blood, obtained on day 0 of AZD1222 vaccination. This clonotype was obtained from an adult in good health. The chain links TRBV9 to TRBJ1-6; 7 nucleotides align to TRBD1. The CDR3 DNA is TGTGCCAGCAGCGCAGCACAGGGGAAATCACCCCTCCACTTT. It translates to CASSAAQGKSPLHF. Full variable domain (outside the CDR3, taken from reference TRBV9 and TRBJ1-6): DSGVTQTPKHLITATGQRVTLRCSPRSGDLSVYWYQQSLDQGLQFLIQYYNGEERAKGNILERFSAQQFPDLHSELNLSSLELGDSALYFCASSAAQGKSPLHFGNGTRLTVT.